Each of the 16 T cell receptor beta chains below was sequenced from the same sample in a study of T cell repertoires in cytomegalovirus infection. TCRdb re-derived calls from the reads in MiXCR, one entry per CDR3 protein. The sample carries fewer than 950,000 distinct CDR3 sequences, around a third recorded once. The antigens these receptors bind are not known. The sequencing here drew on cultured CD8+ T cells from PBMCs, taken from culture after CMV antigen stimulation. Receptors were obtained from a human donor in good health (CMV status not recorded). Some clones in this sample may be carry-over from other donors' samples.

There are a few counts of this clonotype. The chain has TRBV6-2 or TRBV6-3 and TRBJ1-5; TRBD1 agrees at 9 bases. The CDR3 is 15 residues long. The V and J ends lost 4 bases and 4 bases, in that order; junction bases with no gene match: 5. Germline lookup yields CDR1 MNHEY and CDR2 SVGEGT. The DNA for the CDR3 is TGTGCCAGCAGTTCCCCACAGGGGGCGAATCAGCCCCAGCATTTT. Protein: CASSSPQGANQPQHF.

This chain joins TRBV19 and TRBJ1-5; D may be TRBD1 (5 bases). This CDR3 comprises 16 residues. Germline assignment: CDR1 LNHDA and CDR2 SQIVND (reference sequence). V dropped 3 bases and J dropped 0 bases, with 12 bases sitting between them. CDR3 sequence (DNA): TGTGCCAGTAGTATTTTCACAGGATCTAGCAATCAGCCCCAGCATTTT. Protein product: CASSIFTGSSNQPQHF.

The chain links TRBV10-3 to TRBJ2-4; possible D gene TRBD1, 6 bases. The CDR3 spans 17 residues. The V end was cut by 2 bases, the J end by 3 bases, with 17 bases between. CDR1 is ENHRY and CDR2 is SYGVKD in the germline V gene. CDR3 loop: CAISETQQGPVKNIQYF. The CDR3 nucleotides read TGTGCCATCAGTGAGACCCAACAGGGACCGGTCAAAAACATTCAGTACTTC.

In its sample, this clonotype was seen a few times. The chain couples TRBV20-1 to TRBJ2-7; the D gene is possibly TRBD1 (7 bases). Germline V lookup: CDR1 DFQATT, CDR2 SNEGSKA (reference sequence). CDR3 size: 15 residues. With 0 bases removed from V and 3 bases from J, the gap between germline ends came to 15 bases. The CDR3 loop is CSARDGGTAGYEQYF. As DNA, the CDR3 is TGCAGTGCTAGAGATGGGGGGACAGCTGGCTACGAGCAGTACTTC.

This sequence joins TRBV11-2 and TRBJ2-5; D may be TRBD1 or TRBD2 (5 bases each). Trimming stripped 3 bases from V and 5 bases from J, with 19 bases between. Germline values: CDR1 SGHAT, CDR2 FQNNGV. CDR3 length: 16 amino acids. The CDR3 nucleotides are TGTGCCAGCAGCTTGGAAGAACAACCATGGGGGGAGACCCAGTACTTC. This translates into CASSLEEQPWGETQYF.

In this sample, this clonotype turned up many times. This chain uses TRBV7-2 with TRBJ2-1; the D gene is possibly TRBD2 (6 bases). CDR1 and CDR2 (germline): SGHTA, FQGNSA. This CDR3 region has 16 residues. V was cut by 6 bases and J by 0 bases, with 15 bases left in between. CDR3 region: CASRDSRGSSYNEQFF. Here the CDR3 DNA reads TGTGCCAGCAGGGACTCACGGGGGAGCTCCTACAATGAGCAGTTCTTC.

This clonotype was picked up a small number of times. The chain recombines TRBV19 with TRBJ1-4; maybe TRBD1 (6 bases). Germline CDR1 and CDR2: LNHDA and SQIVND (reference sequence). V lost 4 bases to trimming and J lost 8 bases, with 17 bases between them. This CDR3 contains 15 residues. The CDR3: CASSTDRTRREKLFF. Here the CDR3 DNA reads TGTGCCAGTAGTACGGACAGAACCCGGCGAGAAAAACTGTTTTTT.

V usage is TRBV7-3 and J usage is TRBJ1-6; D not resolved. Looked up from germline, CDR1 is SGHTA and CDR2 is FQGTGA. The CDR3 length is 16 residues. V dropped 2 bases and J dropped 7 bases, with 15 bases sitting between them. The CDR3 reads CASSLANSNTNSPLHF. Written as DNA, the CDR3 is TGTGCCAGCAGCTTAGCTAACAGCAATACAAATTCACCCCTCCACTTT.

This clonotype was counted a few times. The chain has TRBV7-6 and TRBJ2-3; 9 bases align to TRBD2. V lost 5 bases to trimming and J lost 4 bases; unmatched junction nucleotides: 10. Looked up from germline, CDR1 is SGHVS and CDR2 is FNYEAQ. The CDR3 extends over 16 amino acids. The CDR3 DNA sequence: TGTGCCAGCAGCCTCGGACTAGCGCTCGGAGCAGATACGCAGTATTTT. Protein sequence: CASSLGLALGADTQYF.

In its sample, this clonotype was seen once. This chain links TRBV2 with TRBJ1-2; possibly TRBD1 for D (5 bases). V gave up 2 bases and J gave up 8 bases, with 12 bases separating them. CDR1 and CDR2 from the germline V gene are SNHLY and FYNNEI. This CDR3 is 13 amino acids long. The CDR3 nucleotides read TGTGCCAGCAGTGAACGGGGACTAACCGGCTACACCTTC. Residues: CASSERGLTGYTF.

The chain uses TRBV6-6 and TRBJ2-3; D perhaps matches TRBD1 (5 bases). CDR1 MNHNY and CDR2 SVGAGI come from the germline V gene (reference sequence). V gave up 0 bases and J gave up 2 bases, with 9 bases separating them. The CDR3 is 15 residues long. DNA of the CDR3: TGTGCCAGCAGTTACTCGACAGAATTCACAGATACGCAGTATTTT. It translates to CASSYSTEFTDTQYF.

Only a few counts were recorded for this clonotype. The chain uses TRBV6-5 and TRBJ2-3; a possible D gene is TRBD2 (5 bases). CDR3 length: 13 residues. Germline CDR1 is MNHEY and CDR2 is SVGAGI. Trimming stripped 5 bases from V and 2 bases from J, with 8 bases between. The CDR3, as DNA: TGTGCCAGCAGTCGGACTGACACAGATACGCAGTATTTT. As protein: CASSRTDTDTQYF.

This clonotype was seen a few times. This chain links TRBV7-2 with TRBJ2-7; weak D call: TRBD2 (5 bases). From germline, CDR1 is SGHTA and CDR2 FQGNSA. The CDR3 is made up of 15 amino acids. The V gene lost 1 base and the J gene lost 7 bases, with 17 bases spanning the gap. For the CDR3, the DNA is TGTGCCAGCAGCTTAGGAGGAGGCCTTATTCGAGAGCAGTACTTC. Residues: CASSLGGGLIREQYF.

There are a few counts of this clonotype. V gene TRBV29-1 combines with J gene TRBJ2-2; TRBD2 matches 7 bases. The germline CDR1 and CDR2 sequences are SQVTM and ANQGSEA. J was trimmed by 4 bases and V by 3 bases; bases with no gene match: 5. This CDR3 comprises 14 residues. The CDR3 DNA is TGCAGCGTTGATTGGGGGGGGAGCACCGGGGAGCTGTTTTTT. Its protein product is CSVDWGGSTGELFF.

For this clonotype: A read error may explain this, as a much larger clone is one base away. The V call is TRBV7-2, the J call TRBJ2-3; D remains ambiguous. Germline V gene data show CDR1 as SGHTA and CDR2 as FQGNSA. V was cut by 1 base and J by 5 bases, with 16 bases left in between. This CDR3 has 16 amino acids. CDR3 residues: CASSLGGHILIDTQYF. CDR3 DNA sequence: TGTGCCAGCAGCTTAGGTGGTCACATACTCATAGATACGCAGTATTTT.

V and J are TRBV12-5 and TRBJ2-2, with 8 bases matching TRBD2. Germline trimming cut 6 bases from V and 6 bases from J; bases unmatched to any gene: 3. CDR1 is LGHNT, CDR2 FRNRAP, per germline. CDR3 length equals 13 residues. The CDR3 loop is CASGTSVAGELFF. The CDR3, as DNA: TGTGCTAGTGGGACTAGCGTCGCCGGGGAGCTGTTTTTT.